What follows are 18 T cell receptor beta chains derived from one specimen sequenced in a study of cytomegalovirus exposure and HLA in healthy donors. TCRdb keeps only in-frame clones here, not all; method: immunoSEQ multiplex PCR. The table records about 130,000 clones, 89% of them present only once. Specimen: PBMCs. Receptor source: a woman aged 18-29 years in good health and CMV-seronegative.

The V and J genes are TRBV25-1 and TRBJ1-1; TRBD1 aligns across 7 bases. Germline lookup yields CDR1 MGHDK and CDR2 SYGVNS. V was pared by 1 base and J by 4 bases, with 0 bases of the junction left unmatched. The CDR3 has 13 residues. The CDR3 bases are TGTGCCAGCAGTGAATGGACAGGCACTGAAGCTTTCTTT. It yields the protein CASSEWTGTEAFF.

The rearrangement uses TRBV4-1 and TRBJ1-1, with 10 bases aligning to TRBD1. Germline CDR1 is MGHRA and CDR2 is YSYEKL. The CDR3 covers 16 residues. V lost 3 bases, J lost 6 bases, and 10 bases stayed unmatched. The CDR3 coding sequence is TGCGCCAGCAGCCAGGGCGCCGGGACAGGGGTACCTGAAGCTTTCTTT. Translating it yields CASSQGAGTGVPEAFF.

The chain couples TRBV15 to TRBJ2-6, with D possibly TRBD2 on 5 matching bases. There are 20 residues in the CDR3. V lost 0 bases and J lost 5, with 23 bases in between. Germline assignment: CDR1 LNHNV and CDR2 YYDKDF (reference sequence). The CDR3 loop reads CATSRDRGLQTYGRANVLTF. CDR3 DNA sequence: TGTGCCACCAGCAGAGATCGTGGACTCCAAACATATGGGAGGGCCAACGTCCTGACTTTC.

The chain has TRBV30 and TRBJ2-1, with TRBD1 as a possible D gene (6 bases). The CDR3 sequence is 15 residues long. Germline loops: CDR1 GTSNPN, CDR2 SVGIG (reference sequence). The ends were cut back, 4 bases at V and 2 bases at J, with 15 bases in the middle. The CDR3, as DNA: TGTGCCTGGACCATAGCCGGGACACCCTACAATGAGCAGTTCTTC. The encoded protein is CAWTIAGTPYNEQFF.

CDR3 DNA: TGTGCCAGCACGCACCGAGAGGGAGCAACTAATGAAAAACTGTTTTTT. Its translation: CASTHREGATNEKLFF. The rearrangement joins TRBV5-6 to TRBJ1-4; D gene ambiguous. Germline V gives CDR1 SGHDT, CDR2 YYEEEE. V was clipped by 6 bases and J by 0 bases, with 15 bases between them. The CDR3 covers 16 residues.

This clone appeared once. This chain uses TRBV6-5 with TRBJ1-5, with D tentatively TRBD1 (6 bases). V was cut by 6 bases and J by 1 base, with 10 bases left in between. The CDR3 is 14 residues long. From germline, CDR1 is MNHEY and CDR2 SVGAGI. Here the CDR3 DNA reads TGTGCCAGCAGAGCACAGGGAAGCAATCAGCCCCAGCATTTT. Translating gives CASRAQGSNQPQHF.

The V call is TRBV6-1, the J call TRBJ2-1; D possibly corresponds to TRBD1 (5 bases). The CDR3 extends over 14 amino acids. The germline V gene has CDR1 MNHNS and CDR2 SASEGT. The ends were cut back, 6 bases at V and 7 bases at J, with 16 bases in the middle. The chain's CDR3 is CASSDPAGLNEQFF. CDR3 DNA: TGTGCCAGCAGCGACCCAGCAGGGTTAAATGAGCAGTTCTTC.

This sequence joins TRBV6-1 and TRBJ1-1; TRBD1 might be the D (6 bases). V gave up 9 bases and J gave up 5 bases, with 7 bases separating them. Germline loops: CDR1 MNHNS, CDR2 SASEGT. The CDR3 spans 10 residues. The CDR3 loop is CASTGTEAFF. DNA for the CDR3: TGTGCCAGTACAGGGACTGAAGCTTTCTTT.

The chain joins TRBV11-3 to TRBJ2-1, with 9 bases identical to TRBD1. The CDR3 has 15 amino acids. With 0 bases clipped from V and 4 bases from J, the junction kept 1 base outside the gene matches. Germline V gene lookup returns CDR1 SGHNT and CDR2 YENEEA. The CDR3 here is CASSLETGGYNEQFF. Written as DNA, the CDR3 is TGTGCCAGCAGCTTAGAGACAGGGGGATACAATGAGCAGTTCTTC. The full variable domain, completed using reference TRBV11-3 and TRBJ2-1, is EAGVVQSPRYKIIEKKQPVAFWCNPISGHNTLYWYLQNLGQGPELLIRYENEEAVDDSQLPKDRFSAERLKGVDSTLKIQPAELGDSAVYLCASSLETGGYNEQFFGPGTRLTVL.

The chain couples TRBV2 to TRBJ2-7; TRBD1 matches 7 bases. Unmatched junction bases numbered 8, after V lost 4 bases and J lost 5 bases. The CDR3 extends over 14 amino acids. CDR1 is SNHLY and CDR2 is FYNNEI in the germline V gene. The CDR3 loop is CASSASTGQNEQYV. The CDR3 nucleotides read TGTGCCAGCAGTGCCTCGACAGGGCAAAACGAGCAGTACGTC.

The V gene is TRBV6-5, the J gene TRBJ1-1; no firm D call. The CDR3 loop spans 16 amino acids. V lost 1 base and J 1 base, leaving 13 bases between the germline ends. Per the germline V gene, CDR1 is MNHEY and CDR2 is SVGAGI. CDR3 nucleotide sequence: TGTGCCAGCAGTTACTTACCCGGGAATGGGAACACTGAAGCTTTCTTT. It is translated as CASSYLPGNGNTEAFF.

The chain links TRBV2 to TRBJ2-1, with D tentatively TRBD2 (5 bases). Looked up from germline, CDR1 is SNHLY and CDR2 is FYNNEI. The CDR3 is 14 residues long. Trimming removed 4 bases from V and 6 bases from J, with 13 bases in between. As DNA, the CDR3 is TGTGCCAGCAGTGGCACTAGAGTAGGCAATGAGCAGTTCTTC. Its translation: CASSGTRVGNEQFF.

This clone was detected once. The gene calls are TRBV5-3 and TRBJ2-7; the D is unclear. Being an ORF, TRBV5-3 has a function that is uncertain. Trimming pared 4 bases from V and 0 bases from J, leaving 17 bases between. The CDR3 extends over 16 amino acids. CDR3 in DNA: TGTGCCAGAAGCCACCCCACCCGACGGAGCTCCTACGAGCAGTACGTC. As protein: CARSHPTRRSSYEQYV.

The rearrangement links TRBV7-8 to TRBJ1-1; no firm D call. The V end was cut by 3 bases, the J end by 1 base, with 6 bases between. The CDR3 loop spans 13 amino acids. Germline loops: CDR1 SGHVS, CDR2 FQNEAQ. The CDR3 sequence: CASSFRENTEAFF. CDR3 in DNA: TGTGCCAGCAGCTTCCGAGAGAACACTGAAGCTTTCTTT.

The gene calls are TRBV10-3 and TRBJ1-1, with 10 bases matching TRBD1. Trimming at V came to 8 bases and at J to 2 bases, leaving 2 bases not matched to a gene. The CDR3 totals 13 residues. Germline V gives CDR1 ENHRY, CDR2 SYGVKD. The CDR3 region is CAIRDRGNTEAFF. In nucleotides, the CDR3 is TGTGCCATCCGGGACAGGGGAAACACTGAAGCTTTCTTT.

CDR3 nucleotide sequence: TGTGCCTGGAGACGGGTGGGTTACAATGAGCAGTTCTTC. Residues: CAWRRVGYNEQFF. This sequence joins TRBV30 and TRBJ2-1; D remains ambiguous. There are 13 residues in the CDR3. The germline V and J ends were trimmed by 3 bases and 4 bases, with 10 bases remaining between them. The germline V gene has CDR1 GTSNPN and CDR2 SVGIG (reference sequence).

In this sample, this clone turned up a few times. CDR3 loop: CASSLGDREESTEAFF. The CDR3 DNA reads TGTGCCAGCAGTTTAGGGGACAGGGAGGAGTCCACTGAAGCTTTCTTT. The J gene is TRBJ1-1, the V gene TRBV27; 9 nucleotides agree with TRBD1. Germline-derived CDR1 and CDR2 are MNHEY and SMNVEV (reference sequence). There are 16 residues in the CDR3. V was pared by 2 bases and J by 4 bases, with 8 bases of the junction left unmatched.

This clone was seen a single time. The genes are TRBV28 and TRBJ1-5; TRBD1 is a possible D gene (5 bases). Germline CDR1 reads MDHEN; CDR2 reads SYDVKM. Trimming stripped 10 bases from V and 0 bases from J, with 19 bases between. CDR3 length: 16 residues. CDR3 loop: CAISGQVVYSNQPQHF. CDR3 sequence (DNA): TGTGCCATCTCAGGGCAAGTTGTTTATAGCAATCAGCCCCAGCATTTT. The entire variable domain, with the rest obtained from reference TRBV28 and TRBJ1-5, is as follows: DVKVTQSSRYLVKRTGEKVFLECVQDMDHENMFWYRQDPGLGLRLIYFSYDVKMKEKGDIPEGYSVSREKKERFSLILESASTNQTSMYLCAISGQVVYSNQPQHFGDGTRLSIL.